These 4 T cell receptor beta chains originate from one sample sequenced in a study of blood T cell repertoires in COVID-19. The table came from immunoSEQ multiplex PCR; TCRdb's copy has only in-frame clones and leaves some out. The sample has 150,000 to 200,000 clones, roughly 80% seen once. The sample taken for sequencing was PBMCs or T cells enriched from blood (not recorded which). Receptors originate from a man between 50 and 59 years old who had recovered from COVID-19.

This rearrangement joins TRBV2 to TRBJ2-5; D call uncertain. This CDR3 region has 15 residues. Trimming left V 7 bases short and J 2 bases short, with 17 bases between. Germline-derived CDR1 and CDR2 are SNHLY and FYNNEI. The CDR3 DNA follows: TGTGCCAGCACCTACCTACGGGTCTTACAAGAGACCCAGTACTTC. Its protein product is CASTYLRVLQETQYF.

The CDR3 DNA is TGTGCCAGCAAAGCCAAAGGGACAGGGCAAGAGACCCAGTACTTC. Protein: CASKAKGTGQETQYF. V is TRBV6-5 and J is TRBJ2-5; 9 bases map to TRBD1. V lost 7 bases, J lost 2 bases, and 8 bases stayed unmatched. Germline assignment: CDR1 MNHEY and CDR2 SVGAGI. This CDR3 has 15 residues.

V and J are TRBV28 and TRBJ1-5, with 7 bases aligning to TRBD1. The V and J ends lost 8 bases and 5 bases, in that order; junction bases with no gene match: 12. The germline V gene encodes CDR1 MDHEN and CDR2 SYDVKM. The length of the CDR3 is 15 residues. CDR3 coding DNA: TGTGCCAGCGGTCCACAGGGGAGGTACGATCAGCCCCAGCATTTT. Translating gives CASGPQGRYDQPQHF.

The CDR3 here is CASSVGQEPYEQYF. As DNA, the CDR3 is TGTGCCAGCAGCGTAGGACAGGAGCCCTACGAGCAGTACTTC. V gene TRBV9 combines with J gene TRBJ2-7, with a possible D match to TRBD1 (6 bases). The CDR3 runs to 14 residues. Germline CDR1 and CDR2: SGDLS and YYNGEE. Trimming removed 0 bases at V and 2 bases at J, with 9 bases between.